This TCR beta chain was sequenced for a study of beta chain features in type 1 diabetes. TCRB transcripts that were expressed got sequenced, as all of the isolated RNA had been reverse transcribed. Some clones are missing from TCRdb's copy, which holds only in-frame ones; the method was immunoSEQ multiplex PCR. The table records about 160,000 clones, under 9.5% of them present only once. A few counts support this clone. Germline V gene lookup returns CDR1 SGHVS and CDR2 FNYEAQ. The J segment lost 10 bases and the V segment lost 5 bases, leaving 15 bases of the junction unmatched. CDR3 length equals 16 residues.

The chain joins TRBV7-6 to TRBJ2-1, with 9 bases that match TRBD2. The source of this sequence is a man between 18 and 29 years old in good health. Sequencing was performed on central memory CD4+ T cells from blood. CDR3 protein: CASSPVQSSGTREQFF. CDR3 DNA sequence: TGTGCCAGCAGCCCAGTCCAGTCTAGCGGGACTCGGGAGCAGTTCTTC.